These 27 T cell receptor beta chains were all obtained from the same sample, sequenced in a study of T cell changes during pregnancy in multiple sclerosis. Produced via immunoSEQ multiplex PCR; TCRdb's table is partial and in-frame only. The table lists about 98,000 clones, 92% of them singletons. The sample consisted of peripheral blood, taken after pregnancy. Receptors originate from a female donor in good health, enrolled as a control in a pregnancy study.

The genes are TRBV5-1 and TRBJ2-7; D gene uncertain. In germline, CDR1 is SGHRS, CDR2 YFSETQ. Deletions cut 7 bases from V and 0 bases from J, with 11 bases between. The CDR3 totals 13 residues. CDR3 protein: CASAGPYSYEQYF. DNA of the CDR3: TGCGCCAGCGCTGGGCCTTACTCCTACGAGCAGTACTTC.

V gene TRBV28 combines with J gene TRBJ1-4; TRBD1 aligns across 8 bases. The V and J ends lost 6 bases and 8 bases, in that order; junction bases with no gene match: 8. From germline, CDR1 is MDHEN and CDR2 SYDVKM. The CDR3 runs 14 residues. The DNA for the CDR3 is TGTGCCAGCAGGAAGGCAGGGGGCGGGGAAAAACTGTTTTTT. Its translation is CASRKAGGGEKLFF. Combining the CDR3 with reference TRBV28 and TRBJ1-4 gives the whole variable domain DVKVTQSSRYLVKRTGEKVFLECVQDMDHENMFWYRQDPGLGLRLIYFSYDVKMKEKGDIPEGYSVSREKKERFSLILESASTNQTSMYLCASRKAGGGEKLFFGSGTQLSVL.

This clone was observed once. The chain recombines TRBV7-9 with TRBJ2-3, with 11 bases lining up with TRBD1. Trimming took 2 bases from V and 6 from J; bases not matched to a gene: 7. Germline-derived CDR1 and CDR2 are SEHNR and FQNEAQ (reference sequence). This CDR3 comprises 16 residues. CDR3 amino acids: CASSLPDRGPVDTQYF. As DNA, the CDR3 is TGTGCCAGCAGCTTACCGGACAGGGGGCCGGTTGATACGCAGTATTTT.

This chain links TRBV18 with TRBJ1-3; D is unresolved. The ends were cut back, 2 bases at V and 0 bases at J, with 11 bases in the middle. The CDR3 has 16 residues. CDR1 is KGHSH and CDR2 is LQKENI in the germline V gene. CDR3 sequence (DNA): TGTGCCAGCTCACCAAACCAGGTCAGCTCTGGAAACACCATATATTTT. Protein sequence: CASSPNQVSSGNTIYF.

This rearrangement joins TRBV6-1 to TRBJ2-1; TRBD2 matches 13 bases. The CDR3 runs to 13 residues. Germline CDR1 MNHNS, CDR2 SASEGT. The V gene end was trimmed by 10 bases and the J gene end by 8 bases; junction bases not matched to a gene: 5. The CDR3 is CATRLAGGDEQFF. The CDR3 DNA is TGTGCCACCAGACTAGCGGGAGGAGATGAGCAGTTCTTC.

V usage is TRBV11-3 and J usage is TRBJ1-5, with TRBD1 as a possible D gene (6 bases). Trimming stripped 6 bases from V and 0 bases from J, with 12 bases between. CDR3 length: 15 amino acids. Germline V gives CDR1 SGHNT, CDR2 YENEEA. The CDR3 sequence is CASRGTKYSNQPQHF. The CDR3 DNA sequence: TGTGCCAGCAGGGGGACAAAGTATAGCAATCAGCCCCAGCATTTT.

This chain joins TRBV1 and TRBJ2-5; the DNA was not used to check the table's D call, TRBD2. TRBV1 is flagged as a pseudogene. This CDR3 contains 16 residues. DNA for the CDR3: TGCACCAGCAGCCAAGATCTTGGCGGGACCAAAGAGACCCAGTACTTC. Protein product: CTSSQDLGGTKETQYF.

The chain links TRBV5-1 to TRBJ2-2, with 11 nucleotides matching TRBD2. The length of the CDR3 is 17 residues. V trimming: 1 base; J trimming: 6 bases; junction bases outside the gene matches: 8. Germline CDR1 SGHRS, CDR2 YFSETQ. CDR3 sequence reads: CASSLISGGAVAGELFF. CDR3 DNA: TGCGCCAGCAGCTTGATTAGCGGGGGGGCCGTCGCCGGGGAGCTGTTTTTT.

The genes are TRBV27 and TRBJ2-1; D is perhaps TRBD2 (6 bases). Trimming cost V 8 bases and J 16 bases, with 18 bases left between them. Germline V gene lookup returns CDR1 MNHEY and CDR2 SMNVEV (reference sequence). There are 11 residues in the CDR3. CDR3 residues: CASQAGTRVFF. The CDR3 DNA sequence: TGTGCCAGCCAGGCGGGGACCAGAGTATTCTTC.

The count of this clone is one. The V and J genes are TRBV6-5 and TRBJ1-6, with D tentatively TRBD1 (5 bases). Germline loops: CDR1 MNHEY, CDR2 SVGAGI. Trimming took off 6 bases at V and 10 bases at J, with 16 bases between the two ends. CDR3 length: 14 amino acids. CDR3 in DNA: TGTGCCAGCAGCACGACCATAGGGGTATCACCCCTCCACTTT. Translated: CASSTTIGVSPLHF.

This rearrangement joins TRBV15 to TRBJ2-6; a possible D gene is TRBD1 (5 bases). The V end lost 4 bases, the J end lost 7 bases, and 14 bases lay between the germline ends. Germline V gene data show CDR1 as LNHNV and CDR2 as YYDKDF (reference sequence). This CDR3 spans 15 amino acids. CDR3 sequence: CATSTQAPGANVLTF. The CDR3 nucleotides read TGTGCCACCAGCACACAGGCTCCAGGAGCCAACGTCCTGACTTTC.

The chain joins TRBV2 to TRBJ1-5; 8 bases match TRBD1. Germline loops: CDR1 SNHLY, CDR2 FYNNEI. The CDR3 totals 15 residues. Germline trimming cut 6 bases from V and 3 bases from J; bases unmatched to any gene: 7. In DNA form, the CDR3 reads TGTGCCAGCAGCGCCGGACAGGGAAACAATCAGCCCCAGCATTTT. Translated, it gives CASSAGQGNNQPQHF.

The chain links TRBV7-6 to TRBJ2-3; D is possibly TRBD2 (5 bases). The V gene lost 3 bases and the J gene lost 3 bases, with 7 bases spanning the gap. This CDR3 has 13 amino acids. Germline V gene lookup returns CDR1 SGHVS and CDR2 FNYEAQ. The CDR3, as DNA: TGTGCCAGCAGCTTGAGGGAAACAGATACGCAGTATTTT. Its protein is CASSLRETDTQYF.

This clone was seen just once. The chain joins TRBV27 to TRBJ2-7; TRBD1 is a possible D gene (6 bases). V lost 6 bases and J 1 base, leaving 13 bases between the germline ends. Germline assignment: CDR1 MNHEY and CDR2 SMNVEV (reference sequence). This CDR3 spans 14 amino acids. The CDR3 DNA reads as TGTGCCAGCAGCTTGACAGGAGATTCCTACGAGCAGTACTTC. Residues: CASSLTGDSYEQYF.

The sample holds one count of this clone. The rearrangement joins TRBV10-1 to TRBJ1-4; D not certain. CDR1 and CDR2 (germline): WNHNN, SYGVQD (reference sequence). The CDR3 runs to 16 residues. Between the trimmed V and J ends, which lost 4 bases and 7 bases, there was a span of 19 bases. CDR3 coding DNA: TGCGCCAGCAGTGCCGGGTATCCCCCGACTCTTGAAAAACTGTTTTTT. Residues: CASSAGYPPTLEKLFF.

The chain combines TRBV19 with TRBJ2-6; unclear D gene. Germline V gene data show CDR1 as LNHDA and CDR2 as SQIVND (reference sequence). V lost 5 bases and J 3 bases, leaving 11 bases between the germline ends. CDR3 length: 15 amino acids. The CDR3 here is CASSPGVRGANVLTF. The CDR3 nucleotides read TGTGCCAGTAGTCCGGGTGTCCGTGGGGCCAACGTCCTGACTTTC. Together with reference TRBV19 and TRBJ2-6, the CDR3 gives the full variable domain: DGGITQSPKYLFRKEGQNVTLSCEQNLNHDAMYWYRQDPGQGLRLIYYSQIVNDFQKGDIAEGYSVSREKKESFPLTVTSAQKNPTAFYLCASSPGVRGANVLTFGAGSRLTVL.

This chain connects TRBV19 to TRBJ2-1; 7 bases line up with TRBD1. The CDR3 sequence is 17 residues long. Germline V gene sequence: CDR1 LNHDA, CDR2 SQIVND (reference sequence). V shed 3 bases, J shed 2 bases, and the junction held 10 bases outside the gene matches. CDR3 amino acids: CASSIGTDKATYNEQFF. The CDR3 bases are TGTGCCAGTAGTATTGGGACAGATAAAGCTACCTACAATGAGCAGTTCTTC. The full variable domain, with the rest looked up from reference TRBV19 and TRBJ2-1, is DGGITQSPKYLFRKEGQNVTLSCEQNLNHDAMYWYRQDPGQGLRLIYYSQIVNDFQKGDIAEGYSVSREKKESFPLTVTSAQKNPTAFYLCASSIGTDKATYNEQFFGPGTRLTVL.

J is TRBJ2-2 and V is TRBV5-3, with 8 bases fitting TRBD2. Being an ORF, TRBV5-3 has a function that is uncertain. The CDR3 loop spans 13 amino acids. V was pared by 7 bases and J by 7 bases, with 6 bases of the junction left unmatched. The CDR3 DNA is TGTGCCAGACGGGAGGGGGACATCGGGGAGCTGTTTTTT. It encodes CARREGDIGELFF.

V usage is TRBV5-4 and J usage is TRBJ1-1, with D perhaps TRBD1 (5 bases). The CDR3 has 15 amino acids. Trimming left V 0 bases short and J 3 bases short, with 12 bases between. Germline loops: CDR1 SGHNT, CDR2 YYREEE (reference sequence). Here the CDR3 DNA reads TGTGCCAGCAGCTTGGCCTTTGCGGGGGACACTGAAGCTTTCTTT. Translated: CASSLAFAGDTEAFF.

V gene TRBV7-6 combines with J gene TRBJ2-1; 8 positions match TRBD2. This CDR3 region has 17 residues. CDR1 is SGHVS, CDR2 FNYEAQ, per germline. V lost 1 base and J lost 9; bases outside the gene matches: 14. CDR3 in amino acids: CASSLESSTGGRGEQFF. CDR3 nucleotides: TGTGCCAGCAGCTTAGAATCTTCGACGGGGGGGCGAGGTGAGCAGTTCTTC.

This clone was observed a few times. The chain employs TRBV4-2 and TRBJ1-4; TRBD1 aligns across 7 bases. Per germline, CDR1 LGHNA and CDR2 YNFKEQ. V lost 2 bases, J lost 8 bases, and 8 bases stayed unmatched. This CDR3 contains 15 residues. This CDR3 is CASSQPDRSTEKLFF. In DNA, the CDR3 is TGTGCCAGCAGCCAACCGGACAGGTCCACCGAAAAACTGTTTTTT.

The chain combines TRBV25-1 with TRBJ2-1, with D perhaps TRBD1 (5 bases). V dropped 1 base and J dropped 7 bases, with 14 bases sitting between them. CDR1 and CDR2 from the germline V gene are MGHDK and SYGVNS. The CDR3 covers 15 residues. The CDR3 DNA reads as TGTGCCAGCAGTGAATCACAGCGTGGACAAAATGAGCAGTTCTTC. Its protein product is CASSESQRGQNEQFF.

This chain joins TRBV5-8 and TRBJ2-7, with 9 bases identical to TRBD2. This CDR3 comprises 14 residues. The germline V gene has CDR1 SGHTS and CDR2 YDEGEE. Trimming removed 4 bases from V and 3 bases from J; junction bases left unmatched: 5. The CDR3 reads CASSDRGRGYEQYF. CDR3 nucleotides: TGTGCCAGCAGCGACCGCGGGAGGGGCTACGAGCAGTACTTC.

The rearrangement links TRBV5-4 to TRBJ2-1; weak D call: TRBD1 (6 bases). Trimming took 3 bases from V and 4 from J, leaving 14 bases between them. Germline values: CDR1 SGHNT, CDR2 YYREEE (reference sequence). The CDR3 covers 15 residues. This chain's CDR3 is CASSSRTVTYNEQFF. For the CDR3, the DNA is TGTGCCAGCAGCTCACGGACAGTGACTTACAATGAGCAGTTCTTC.

The chain is built from TRBV27 and TRBJ2-6; D not certain. Germline lookup yields CDR1 MNHEY and CDR2 SMNVEV (reference sequence). The CDR3 runs to 16 residues. V shed 5 bases and J shed 0 bases, with 11 bases lying between them. The CDR3 DNA is TGTGCCAGCAGTCTGGTCCTAAGCTCTGGGGCCAACGTCCTGACTTTC. Translated: CASSLVLSSGANVLTF. The whole variable domain, remainder taken from reference TRBV27 and TRBJ2-6, is EAQVTQNPRYLITVTGKKLTVTCSQNMNHEYMSWYRQDPGLGLRQIYYSMNVEVTDKGDVPEGYKVSRKEKRNFPLILESPSPNQTSLYFCASSLVLSSGANVLTFGAGSRLTVL.

The chain combines TRBV2 with TRBJ2-7; 7 nucleotides line up with TRBD1. V shed 6 bases, J shed 0 bases, and the junction held 5 bases outside the gene matches. CDR1 is SNHLY, CDR2 FYNNEI, per germline. The CDR3 length is 14 residues. CDR3 in DNA: TGTGCCAGCAGGGGACAGTCCGCCTCCTACGAGCAGTACTTC. Translation: CASRGQSASYEQYF. The variable domain in full, completed from reference TRBV2 and TRBJ2-7, reads EPEVTQTPSHQVTQMGQEVILRCVPISNHLYFYWYRQILGQKVEFLVSFYNNEISEKSEIFDDQFSVERPDGSNFTLKIRSTKLEDSAMYFCASRGQSASYEQYFGPGTRLTVT.

V is TRBV7-8 and J is TRBJ2-1; no firm D call. Germline V lookup: CDR1 SGHVS, CDR2 FQNEAQ. Trimming shortened V by 2 bases and J by 3 bases, and 2 bases separated the two germline ends. This CDR3 has 12 amino acids. The CDR3 loop reads CASSLLYNEQFF. CDR3 DNA: TGTGCCAGCAGCTTACTCTACAATGAGCAGTTCTTC. The full variable domain, its missing parts supplied by reference TRBV7-8 and TRBJ2-1, is GAGVSQSPRYKVAKRGQDVALRCDPISGHVSLFWYQQALGQGPEFLTYFQNEAQLDKSGLPSDRFFAERPEGSVSTLKIQRTQQEDSAVYLCASSLLYNEQFFGPGTRLTVL.